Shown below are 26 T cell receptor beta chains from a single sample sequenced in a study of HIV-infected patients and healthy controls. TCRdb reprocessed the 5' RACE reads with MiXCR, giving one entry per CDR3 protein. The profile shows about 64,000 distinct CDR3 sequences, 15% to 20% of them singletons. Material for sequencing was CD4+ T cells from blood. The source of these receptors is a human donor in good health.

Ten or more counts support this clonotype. CDR3 nucleotide sequence: TGTGCCATCAGTGAGGGACAAGGCAATGAGCAGTTCTTC. Translating gives CAISEGQGNEQFF. The genes are TRBV10-3 and TRBJ2-1; D is perhaps TRBD1 (5 bases). This CDR3 contains 13 residues. Germline CDR1 reads ENHRY; CDR2 reads SYGVKD. V lost 2 bases and J 6 bases, leaving 8 bases between the germline ends.

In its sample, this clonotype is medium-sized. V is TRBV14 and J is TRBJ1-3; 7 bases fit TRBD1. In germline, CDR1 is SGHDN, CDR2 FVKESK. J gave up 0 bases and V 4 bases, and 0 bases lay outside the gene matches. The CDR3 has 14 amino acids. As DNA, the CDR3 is TGTGCCAGCAGCCGGGACAGCTCTGGAAACACCATATATTTT. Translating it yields CASSRDSSGNTIYF.

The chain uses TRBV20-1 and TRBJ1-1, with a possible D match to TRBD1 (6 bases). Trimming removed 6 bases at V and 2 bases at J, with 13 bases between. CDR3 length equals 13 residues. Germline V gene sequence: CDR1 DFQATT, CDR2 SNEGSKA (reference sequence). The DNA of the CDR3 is TGCAGTGCGCCGAGACAGGAAAACACTGAAGCTTTCTTT. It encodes CSAPRQENTEAFF.

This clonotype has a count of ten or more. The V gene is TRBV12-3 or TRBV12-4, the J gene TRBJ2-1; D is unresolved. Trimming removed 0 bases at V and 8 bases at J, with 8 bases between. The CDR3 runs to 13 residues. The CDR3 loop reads CASSLAGPDEQFF. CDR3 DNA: TGTGCCAGCAGTTTAGCGGGTCCGGATGAGCAGTTCTTC.

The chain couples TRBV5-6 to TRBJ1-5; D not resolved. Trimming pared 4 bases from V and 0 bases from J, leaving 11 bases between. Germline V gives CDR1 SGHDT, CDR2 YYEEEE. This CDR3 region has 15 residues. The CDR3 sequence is CASSKRTVSNQPQHF. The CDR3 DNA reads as TGTGCCAGCAGCAAGAGGACGGTTAGCAATCAGCCCCAGCATTTT.

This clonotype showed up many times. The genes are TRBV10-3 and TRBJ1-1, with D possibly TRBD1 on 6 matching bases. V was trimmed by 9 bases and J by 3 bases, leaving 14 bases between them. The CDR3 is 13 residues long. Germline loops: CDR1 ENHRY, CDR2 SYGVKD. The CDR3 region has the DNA TGTGCCATAGCTCTGGACAGAGACACTGAAGCTTTCTTT. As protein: CAIALDRDTEAFF.

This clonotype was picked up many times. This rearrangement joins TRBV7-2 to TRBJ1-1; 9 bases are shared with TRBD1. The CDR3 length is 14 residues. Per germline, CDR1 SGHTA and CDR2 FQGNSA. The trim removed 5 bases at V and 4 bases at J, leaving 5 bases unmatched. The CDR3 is CASSPDRGATEAFF. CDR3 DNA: TGTGCCAGCAGCCCAGACAGGGGGGCCACTGAAGCTTTCTTT.

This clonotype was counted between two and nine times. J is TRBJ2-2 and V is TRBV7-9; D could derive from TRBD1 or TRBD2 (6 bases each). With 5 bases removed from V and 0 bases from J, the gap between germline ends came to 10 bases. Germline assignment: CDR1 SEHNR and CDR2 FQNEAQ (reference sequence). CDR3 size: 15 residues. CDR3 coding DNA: TGTGCCAGCAGCCGCGGGACATCGAACACCGGGGAGCTGTTTTTT. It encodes CASSRGTSNTGELFF.

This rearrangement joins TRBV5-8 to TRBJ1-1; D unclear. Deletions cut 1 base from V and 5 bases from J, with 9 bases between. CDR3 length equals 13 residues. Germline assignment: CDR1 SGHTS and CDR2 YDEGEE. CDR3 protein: CASSLRQETEAFF. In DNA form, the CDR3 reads TGTGCCAGCAGCTTGCGCCAGGAGACTGAAGCTTTCTTT.

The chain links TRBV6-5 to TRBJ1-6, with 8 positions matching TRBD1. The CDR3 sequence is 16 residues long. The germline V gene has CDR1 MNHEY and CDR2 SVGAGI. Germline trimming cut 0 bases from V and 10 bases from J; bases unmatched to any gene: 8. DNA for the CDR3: TGTGCCAGCAGTTACTCTCGGGACAGGTGGTACTCACCCCTCCACTTT. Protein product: CASSYSRDRWYSPLHF.

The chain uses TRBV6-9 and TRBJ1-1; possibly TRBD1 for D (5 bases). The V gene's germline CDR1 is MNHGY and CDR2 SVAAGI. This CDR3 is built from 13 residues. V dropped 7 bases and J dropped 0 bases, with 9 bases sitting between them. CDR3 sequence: CASTMTVNTEAFF. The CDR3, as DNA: TGTGCCAGCACTATGACAGTGAACACTGAAGCTTTCTTT.

The DNA for the CDR3 is TGTGCCAGCAGTGAGTCGTCAGGGGGCGAAGAGACCCAGTACTTC. Translation gives CASSESSGGEETQYF. This sequence joins TRBV2 and TRBJ2-5, with 8 nucleotides matching TRBD1. This CDR3 spans 15 amino acids. Germline V gene lookup returns CDR1 SNHLY and CDR2 FYNNEI. Trimming at V came to 3 bases and at J to 3 bases, leaving 6 bases not matched to a gene.

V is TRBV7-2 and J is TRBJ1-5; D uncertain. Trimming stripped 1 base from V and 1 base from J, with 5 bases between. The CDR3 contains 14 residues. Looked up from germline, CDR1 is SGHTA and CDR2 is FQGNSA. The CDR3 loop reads CASSLDRSNQPQHF. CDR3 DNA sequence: TGTGCCAGCAGCTTAGACCGGAGCAATCAGCCCCAGCATTTT. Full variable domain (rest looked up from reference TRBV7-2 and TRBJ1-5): GAGVSQSPSNKVTEKGKDVELRCDPISGHTALYWYRQSLGQGLEFLIYFQGNSAPDKSGLPSDRFSAERTGGSVSTLTIQRTQQEDSAVYLCASSLDRSNQPQHFGDGTRLSIL.

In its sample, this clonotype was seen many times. DNA of the CDR3: TGCAGCGTCCAGACAGGGGGGGACACTGAAGCTTTCTTT. This codes for CSVQTGGDTEAFF. The chain combines TRBV29-1 with TRBJ1-1; the match to TRBD1 covers 9 bases. V lost 6 bases to trimming and J lost 3 bases; unmatched junction nucleotides: 5. This CDR3 contains 13 residues. CDR1 and CDR2 (germline): SQVTM, ANQGSEA. The variable domain in full, completed from reference TRBV29-1 and TRBJ1-1, reads SAVISQKPSRDICQRGTSLTIQCQVDSQVTMMFWYRQQPGQSLTLIATANQGSEATYESGFVIDKFPISRPNLTFSTLTVSNMSPEDSSIYLCSVQTGGDTEAFFGQGTRLTVV.

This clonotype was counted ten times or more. The CDR3 protein is CASSVGLLADTQYF. For the CDR3, the DNA is TGCGCCAGCAGCGTGGGACTATTGGCAGATACGCAGTATTTT. This rearrangement joins TRBV5-1 to TRBJ2-3; 7 nucleotides align to TRBD2. V lost 4 bases to trimming and J lost 4 bases; unmatched junction nucleotides: 6. The CDR3 extends over 14 amino acids. The germline V gene encodes CDR1 SGHRS and CDR2 YFSETQ.

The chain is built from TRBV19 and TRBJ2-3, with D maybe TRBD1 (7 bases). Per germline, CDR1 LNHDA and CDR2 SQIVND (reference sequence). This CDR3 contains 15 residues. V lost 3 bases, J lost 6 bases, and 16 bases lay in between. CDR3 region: CASSISDRRGDTQYF. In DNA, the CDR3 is TGTGCCAGTAGTATTTCGGACAGGAGGGGGGATACGCAGTATTTT.

The CDR3 region is CSARDIGKGAGELFF. In DNA form, the CDR3 reads TGCAGTGCTAGAGATATAGGGAAAGGGGCCGGGGAGCTGTTTTTT. The V call is TRBV20-1, the J call TRBJ2-2; perhaps TRBD1 as D (5 bases). The CDR3 sequence is 15 residues long. The V end lost 0 bases, the J end lost 6 bases, and 14 bases lay between the germline ends. Germline loops: CDR1 DFQATT, CDR2 SNEGSKA (reference sequence).

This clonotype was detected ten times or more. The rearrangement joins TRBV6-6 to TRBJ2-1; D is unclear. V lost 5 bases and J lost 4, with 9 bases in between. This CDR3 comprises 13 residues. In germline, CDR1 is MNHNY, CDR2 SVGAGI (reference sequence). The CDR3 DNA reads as TGTGCCAGCAGTGATCAAAGGTACAATGAGCAGTTCTTC. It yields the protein CASSDQRYNEQFF.

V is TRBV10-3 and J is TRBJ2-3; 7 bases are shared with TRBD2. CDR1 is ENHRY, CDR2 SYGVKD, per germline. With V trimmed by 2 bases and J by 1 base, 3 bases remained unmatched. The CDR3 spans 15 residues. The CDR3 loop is CAISERGEGTDTQYF. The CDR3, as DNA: TGTGCCATCAGTGAGCGGGGGGAAGGCACAGATACGCAGTATTTT.

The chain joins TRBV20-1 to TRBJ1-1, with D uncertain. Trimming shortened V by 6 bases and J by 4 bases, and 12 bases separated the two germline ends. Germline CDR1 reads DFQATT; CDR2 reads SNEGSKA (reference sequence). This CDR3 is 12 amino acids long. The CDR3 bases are TGCAGTGCCATGGCCCCGGGCACTGAAGCTTTCTTT. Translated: CSAMAPGTEAFF.

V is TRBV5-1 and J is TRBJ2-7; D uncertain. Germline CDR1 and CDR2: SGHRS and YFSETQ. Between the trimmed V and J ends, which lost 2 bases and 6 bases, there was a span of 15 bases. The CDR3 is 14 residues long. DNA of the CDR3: TGCGCCAGCAGCTTCCAAGGCCAGGCCCCCGAGCAGTACTTC. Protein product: CASSFQGQAPEQYF.

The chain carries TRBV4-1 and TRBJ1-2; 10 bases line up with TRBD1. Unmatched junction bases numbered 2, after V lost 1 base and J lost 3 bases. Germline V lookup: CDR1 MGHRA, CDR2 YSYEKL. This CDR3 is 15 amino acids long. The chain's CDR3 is CASSQGQGADYGYTF. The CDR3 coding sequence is TGCGCCAGCAGCCAAGGACAGGGGGCTGACTATGGCTACACCTTC.

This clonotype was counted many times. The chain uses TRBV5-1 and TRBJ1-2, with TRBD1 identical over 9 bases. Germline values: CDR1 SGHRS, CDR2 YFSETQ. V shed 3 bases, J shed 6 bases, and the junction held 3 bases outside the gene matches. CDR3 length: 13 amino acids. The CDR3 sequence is CASSWTGVDGYTF. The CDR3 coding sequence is TGCGCCAGCAGCTGGACAGGGGTGGATGGCTACACCTTC.

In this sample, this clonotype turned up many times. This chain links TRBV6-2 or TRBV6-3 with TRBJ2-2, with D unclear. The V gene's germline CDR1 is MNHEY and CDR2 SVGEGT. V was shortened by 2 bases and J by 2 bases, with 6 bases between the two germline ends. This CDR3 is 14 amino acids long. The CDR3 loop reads CASSYRPNTGELFF. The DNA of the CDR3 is TGTGCCAGCAGTTACCGACCTAACACCGGGGAGCTGTTTTTT.

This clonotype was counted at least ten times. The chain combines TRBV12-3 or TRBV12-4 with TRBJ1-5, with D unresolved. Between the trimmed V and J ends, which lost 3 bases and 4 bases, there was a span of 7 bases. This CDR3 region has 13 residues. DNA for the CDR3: TGTGCCAGCAGTTTCGAGACGAATCAGCCCCAGCATTTT. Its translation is CASSFETNQPQHF.

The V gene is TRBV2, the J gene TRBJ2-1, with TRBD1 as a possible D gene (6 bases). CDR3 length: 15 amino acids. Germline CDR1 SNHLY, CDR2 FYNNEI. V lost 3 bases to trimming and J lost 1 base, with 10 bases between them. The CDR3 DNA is TGTGCCAGCAGTGAGCTAGGACAGTCCTACAATGAGCAGTTCTTC. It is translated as CASSELGQSYNEQFF.